Each of the 26 T cell receptor beta chains below was sequenced from the same sample in a study of CD8 T cells in ankylosing spondylitis. TCRdb redid the calling of the 5' RACE reads with MiXCR, one entry per CDR3 protein. The sample records roughly 280,000 distinct CDR3 sequences, around 20% being singletons. Sequencing was carried out using blood, either unsorted or a sorted T cell fraction (not recorded which). These receptors came from a male donor with ankylosing spondylitis or in good health (not recorded which).

The chain is built from TRBV5-1 and TRBJ1-5, with a tentative D call TRBD1 (6 bases). CDR1 and CDR2 (germline): SGHRS, YFSETQ. V lost 6 bases to trimming and J lost 0 bases, with 10 bases between them. The CDR3 has 14 amino acids. The CDR3 is CASNRQASNQPQHF. The CDR3 nucleotides read TGCGCCAGCAACCGACAGGCTAGCAATCAGCCCCAGCATTTT.

The gene calls are TRBV24-1 and TRBJ1-2; the D gene is possibly TRBD1 (6 bases). V shed 2 bases and J shed 3 bases, with 15 bases lying between them. The CDR3 loop spans 16 amino acids. Germline CDR1 and CDR2: KGHDR and SFDVKD. CDR3 nucleotides: TGTGCCACCAGTGATTCTGCGGGGGGCTCTGACTATGGCTACACCTTC. Translating gives CATSDSAGGSDYGYTF.

This clonotype turned up a few times. This sequence joins TRBV20-1 and TRBJ2-1, with 11 bases lining up with TRBD2. V shed 6 bases, J shed 3 bases, and the junction held 13 bases outside the gene matches. In germline, CDR1 is DFQATT, CDR2 SNEGSKA (reference sequence). The CDR3 sequence is 17 residues long. CDR3 in DNA: TGCAGTGCGTCAGGAGTGGAGGGACTAGCGGTCTACAATGAGCAGTTCTTC. This translates into CSASGVEGLAVYNEQFF.

This chain uses TRBV28 with TRBJ2-3; D gene uncertain. The CDR3 consists of 14 residues. V was clipped by 5 bases and J by 2 bases, with 11 bases between them. Germline CDR1 and CDR2: MDHEN and SYDVKM. CDR3 sequence reads: CASSRGTFTDTQYF. DNA of the CDR3: TGTGCCAGCAGTCGAGGTACGTTCACAGATACGCAGTATTTT.

This clonotype was detected a few times. This sequence joins TRBV28 and TRBJ2-2, with 9 bases fitting TRBD2. The germline V gene encodes CDR1 MDHEN and CDR2 SYDVKM. The V gene end was trimmed by 5 bases and the J gene end by 3 bases; junction bases not matched to a gene: 7. The CDR3 sequence is 16 residues long. The DNA of the CDR3 is TGTGCCAGCAGTAGAAATAGCGGGAGTCACACCGGGGAGCTGTTTTTT. Encoded protein: CASSRNSGSHTGELFF.

This clonotype was observed a handful of times. The genes are TRBV7-3 and TRBJ1-1; no clear D. The V end was cut by 4 bases, the J end by 1 base, with 7 bases between. Germline loops: CDR1 SGHTA, CDR2 FQGTGA. This CDR3 spans 13 amino acids. The chain's CDR3 is CASSSSENTEAFF. The CDR3 DNA reads TGTGCCAGCAGCTCCTCAGAGAACACTGAAGCTTTCTTT.

The chain has TRBV28 and TRBJ2-7, with D possibly matching TRBD1 (6 bases). The length of the CDR3 is 14 residues. Trimming cost V 6 bases and J 4 bases, with 16 bases left between them. Germline V gene lookup returns CDR1 MDHEN and CDR2 SYDVKM. CDR3 sequence: CASSKHRVGYEQYV. Written as DNA, the CDR3 is TGTGCCAGCAGCAAACACAGGGTCGGGTACGAGCAGTACGTC.

This clonotype was seen repeatedly, ten times or more. The chain joins TRBV5-1 to TRBJ1-2; the D gene is possibly TRBD1 (6 bases). The CDR3 loop spans 13 amino acids. The germline CDR1 and CDR2 sequences are SGHRS and YFSETQ. Trimming cost V 4 bases and J 9 bases, with 16 bases left between them. CDR3 region: CASSTDRPNRYTF. As DNA, the CDR3 is TGCGCCAGCAGCACCGACAGGCCAAACCGCTACACCTTC.

The V and J genes are TRBV15 and TRBJ1-5; the match to TRBD1 covers 7 bases. Germline CDR1 LNHNV, CDR2 YYDKDF (reference sequence). CDR3 size: 13 residues. The trim removed 4 bases at V and 7 bases at J, leaving 4 bases unmatched. CDR3 amino acids: CATSNRGEQPQHF. CDR3 nucleotide sequence: TGTGCCACCAGCAACAGGGGAGAACAGCCCCAGCATTTT.

This clonotype was seen a few times. The V and J genes are TRBV12-3 or TRBV12-4 and TRBJ1-5; D remains unclear. V was clipped by 0 bases and J by 7 bases, with 10 bases between them. The CDR3 runs 14 residues. The CDR3 sequence: CASSLAAVGQPQHF. For the CDR3, the DNA is TGTGCCAGCAGTTTAGCGGCGGTCGGACAGCCCCAGCATTTT.

The gene calls are TRBV10-3 and TRBJ2-1; 9 bases match TRBD2. The trim removed 0 bases at V and 6 bases at J, leaving 6 bases unmatched. Germline V gene sequence: CDR1 ENHRY, CDR2 SYGVKD. CDR3 length equals 16 residues. CDR3 bases: TGTGCCATCAGTGAGTCGTTGGGACTAGCCAGCAATGAGCAGTTCTTC. It translates to CAISESLGLASNEQFF.

CDR3 nucleotides: TGCGCCAGCAGCTTCGGGACTCCCCAAGAGACCCAGTACTTC. It encodes CASSFGTPQETQYF. The chain recombines TRBV5-1 with TRBJ2-5; perhaps TRBD2 as D (6 bases). This CDR3 has 14 amino acids. The ends were cut back, 2 bases at V and 1 base at J, with 9 bases in the middle. The germline V gene encodes CDR1 SGHRS and CDR2 YFSETQ.

V and J are TRBV9 and TRBJ2-2; weak D call: TRBD2 (5 bases). Germline-derived CDR1 and CDR2 are SGDLS and YYNGEE. V lost 0 bases and J lost 0, with 15 bases in between. The CDR3 runs 18 residues. As DNA, the CDR3 is TGTGCCAGCAGCGTAGACCCGGCGGGCGTTGCGAACACCGGGGAGCTGTTTTTT. It encodes CASSVDPAGVANTGELFF.

This clonotype showed up just a few times. The J gene is TRBJ1-6, the V gene TRBV12-3 or TRBV12-4, with TRBD1 as a possible D gene (5 bases). V dropped 4 bases and J dropped 9 bases, with 16 bases sitting between them. The CDR3 extends over 15 amino acids. Here the CDR3 reads CASSSARGSSSPLHF. In DNA form, the CDR3 reads TGTGCCAGCAGTTCAGCTAGGGGATCTAGTTCACCCCTCCACTTT.

This clonotype was observed a few times. The rearrangement joins TRBV6-1 to TRBJ1-2, with 11 positions matching TRBD1. This CDR3 has 13 residues. The V gene's germline CDR1 is MNHNS and CDR2 SASEGT. The V segment lost 5 bases and the J segment 6 bases; nucleotides outside the gene matches: 2. DNA for the CDR3: TGTGCCAGCAGTATGGACAGGGGGCATGGCTACACCTTC. Its translation: CASSMDRGHGYTF.

This chain joins TRBV12-3 or TRBV12-4 and TRBJ2-3; possibly TRBD1 or TRBD2 for D (5 bases each). This CDR3 contains 14 residues. Trimming pared 6 bases from V and 2 bases from J, leaving 12 bases between. The chain's CDR3 is CASRRGVATDTQYF. The DNA of the CDR3 is TGTGCCAGCAGGAGGGGAGTCGCCACAGATACGCAGTATTTT.

This chain joins TRBV12-3 or TRBV12-4 and TRBJ2-7; D possibly corresponds to TRBD2 (6 bases). V was clipped by 3 bases and J by 2 bases, with 11 bases between them. The CDR3 totals 14 residues. This chain's CDR3 is CASSFGGATYEQYV. The CDR3 DNA reads as TGTGCCAGCAGTTTTGGAGGGGCGACCTACGAGCAGTACGTC.

This clonotype was counted a few times. The V and J genes are TRBV5-1 and TRBJ2-3; 7 bases are shared with TRBD2. This CDR3 region has 16 residues. With V trimmed by 0 bases and J by 2 bases, 6 bases remained unmatched. Germline V CDR1 and CDR2: SGHRS, YFSETQ. The CDR3 coding sequence is TGCGCCAGCAGCTTGGCCCCGGGAGGCAACACAGATACGCAGTATTTT. Translated: CASSLAPGGNTDTQYF.

A remark on this clonotype: One junction end disagrees with the germline gene, perhaps due to a read error. This rearrangement joins TRBV5-1 to TRBJ2-2; D call uncertain. In germline, CDR1 is SGHRS, CDR2 YFSETQ. The CDR3 length is 12 residues. This CDR3 is CASRGNAGELFF. The CDR3 bases are TGCGCCAGCAGGGGGAACGCCGGGGAGCTGTTTTTT.

This clonotype occurred a few times. J is TRBJ2-5 and V is TRBV6-1, with 7 positions matching TRBD2. With V trimmed by 4 bases and J by 4 bases, 12 bases remained unmatched. The CDR3 spans 16 residues. Germline CDR1 MNHNS, CDR2 SASEGT. CDR3 nucleotides: TGTGCCAGCAGTGGCCAGGCGGCGGGGGAGGCAGAGACCCAGTACTTC. It specifies CASSGQAAGEAETQYF.

The chain uses TRBV12-3 or TRBV12-4 and TRBJ2-1; TRBD2 agrees at 12 bases. CDR3 length equals 15 residues. The junction had 10 bases not matched to a gene; V was cut back by 6 bases and J by 10 bases. The CDR3 coding sequence is TGTGCCAGCAGGCCCCCACTAGCGGGAGGTAGGGAGCAGTTCTTC. Amino acids: CASRPPLAGGREQFF.

This clonotype has more than one count but fewer than ten. The V and J genes are TRBV6-4 and TRBJ2-7, with 7 bases that match TRBD2. This CDR3 has 17 amino acids. The junction had 14 bases not matched to a gene; V was cut back by 2 bases and J by 4 bases. Germline V gene lookup returns CDR1 MRHNA and CDR2 SNTAGT. The DNA of the CDR3 is TGTGCCAGCAGTGACCTCCGTCCGCGCGGGAGAACTTACGAGCAGTACGTC. Protein sequence: CASSDLRPRGRTYEQYV.

The chain recombines TRBV28 with TRBJ2-1; 12 bases are a match to TRBD2. CDR1 and CDR2 from the germline V gene are MDHEN and SYDVKM. V lost 10 bases, J lost 7 bases, and 8 bases stayed unmatched. The length of the CDR3 is 14 residues. The CDR3 nucleotides are TGTGCCATATCCGGGACTAGCGGGCGGAATGAGCAGTTCTTC. It codes for CAISGTSGRNEQFF. Drawing the rest from reference TRBV28 and TRBJ2-1, the complete variable domain is DVKVTQSSRYLVKRTGEKVFLECVQDMDHENMFWYRQDPGLGLRLIYFSYDVKMKEKGDIPEGYSVSREKKERFSLILESASTNQTSMYLCAISGTSGRNEQFFGPGTRLTVL.

This clonotype showed up many times. The chain uses TRBV5-1 and TRBJ1-2, with D unresolved. The CDR3 contains 14 residues. The V gene's germline CDR1 is SGHRS and CDR2 YFSETQ. V lost 6 bases and J 1 base, leaving 13 bases between the germline ends. CDR3 DNA: TGCGCCAGCACTAGGGATACGGATAACTATGGCTACACCTTC. It yields the protein CASTRDTDNYGYTF. The full variable domain, rest sourced from reference TRBV5-1 and TRBJ1-2, is KAGVTQTPRYLIKTRGQQVTLSCSPISGHRSVSWYQQTPGQGLQFLFEYFSETQRNKGNFPGRFSGRQFSNSRSEMNVSTLELGDSALYLCASTRDTDNYGYTFGSGTRLTVV.

This clonotype was seen only a few times. The chain has TRBV4-2 and TRBJ1-6; no reliable D call. The V end lost 1 base, the J end lost 9 bases, and 13 bases lay between the germline ends. CDR3 length: 15 residues. Germline V gene data show CDR1 as LGHNA and CDR2 as YNFKEQ. The CDR3 is CASSQVPDWGSPLHF. The CDR3 bases are TGTGCCAGCAGCCAAGTTCCGGACTGGGGTTCACCCCTCCACTTT.

This sequence joins TRBV10-3 and TRBJ2-3, with D possibly being TRBD1 or TRBD2 (5 bases each). Germline loops: CDR1 ENHRY, CDR2 SYGVKD. The CDR3 covers 15 residues. V was trimmed by 5 bases and J by 5 bases, leaving 17 bases between them. This CDR3 is CAISPGPQGQDTQYF. The CDR3 DNA reads as TGTGCCATCAGTCCGGGACCCCAAGGCCAAGATACGCAGTATTTT.